These 14 T cell receptor beta chains originate from one sample sequenced in a study of T cell changes during pregnancy in multiple sclerosis. TCRdb's table, derived via immunoSEQ multiplex PCR, lists solely in-frame clones and lacks some. The sample yields some 70,000 clones, 85% to 95% seen once. Here the sequenced sample was CD8+ T cells from peripheral blood mononuclear cells, taken in the third trimester of pregnancy. These TCRs come from a female donor in good health, enrolled as a control in a pregnancy study.

This rearrangement joins TRBV4-2 to TRBJ1-2, with 10 positions matching TRBD1. The trim removed 0 bases at V and 6 bases at J, leaving 13 bases unmatched. This CDR3 is 18 amino acids long. From germline, CDR1 is LGHNA and CDR2 YNFKEQ. In DNA, the CDR3 is TGTGCCAGCAGCCAAGATGGACAGGGGGTAAAACACCTACATGGCTACACCTTC. Its protein is CASSQDGQGVKHLHGYTF.

The genes are TRBV6-4 and TRBJ1-4, with 7 bases that match TRBD1. V lost 8 bases and J lost 8; bases outside the gene matches: 11. Germline CDR1 and CDR2: MRHNA and SNTAGT. The CDR3 sequence is 14 residues long. CDR3 DNA: TGTGCCAGCCCTCGGGCAGGGGGGAAAGAAAAACTGTTTTTT. It encodes CASPRAGGKEKLFF.

V usage is TRBV4-3 and J usage is TRBJ2-7; 8 bases map to TRBD1. With 0 bases clipped from V and 3 bases from J, the junction kept 4 bases outside the gene matches. Germline V CDR1 and CDR2: LGHNA, YSLEER. CDR3 length: 15 residues. The CDR3 nucleotides are TGCGCCAGCAGCCAAGAGAGGGGGACAGGCTACGAGCAGTACTTC. Its translation is CASSQERGTGYEQYF.

The chain links TRBV7-8 to TRBJ1-1, with D tentatively TRBD1 (5 bases). CDR1 and CDR2 (germline): SGHVS, FQNEAQ. This CDR3 spans 12 amino acids. V was cut by 5 bases and J by 11 bases, with 15 bases left in between. The CDR3 coding sequence is TGTGCCAGCAGCCCGGGGGTCTCGGAGGCTTTCTTT. Translation gives CASSPGVSEAFF.

The CDR3 loop reads CASSLALPGQGISYEQYF. Here the CDR3 DNA reads TGTGCCAGCAGCTTAGCCCTTCCGGGACAGGGTATTTCCTACGAGCAGTACTTC. The chain has TRBV7-9 and TRBJ2-7; 9 bases align to TRBD1. J lost 1 base, V lost 0 bases, and 10 bases had no gene match. This CDR3 region has 18 residues. Germline-derived CDR1 and CDR2 are SEHNR and FQNEAQ (reference sequence).

The gene calls are TRBV6-5 and TRBJ1-1, with D possibly matching TRBD1 (5 bases). The CDR3 spans 14 residues. Germline assignment: CDR1 MNHEY and CDR2 SVGAGI. V gave up 7 bases and J gave up 1 base, with 13 bases separating them. CDR3 bases: TGTGCCAGCACCCCGGGGGTGGGGAACACTGAAGCTTTCTTT. The encoded protein is CASTPGVGNTEAFF.

Of note for this clone: A junction end diverges from the germline sequence, so it may reflect a read error. The CDR3 nucleotides read TGCGCCAGCAGCCAATGGGACAGGGGGCTCGAGAGCTATGGCTACACCTTC. Residues: CASSQWDRGLESYGYTF. The chain couples TRBV23-1 to TRBJ1-2; 12 nucleotides agree with TRBD1. TRBV23-1 is known as an ORF, though its function is uncertain. CDR3 length: 17 residues.

Only a few counts were recorded for this clone. The chain joins TRBV7-2 to TRBJ1-1, with 8 bases matching TRBD1. V trimming: 5 bases; J trimming: 2 bases; junction bases outside the gene matches: 7. Germline V CDR1 and CDR2: SGHTA, FQGNSA. The CDR3 totals 15 residues. The CDR3 bases are TGTGCCAGCAGCCCCACGACAGGGGTTAACACTGAAGCTTTCTTT. Protein: CASSPTTGVNTEAFF.

V and J are TRBV5-4 and TRBJ2-7, with a possible D match to TRBD1 (6 bases). The length of the CDR3 is 13 residues. From germline, CDR1 is SGHNT and CDR2 YYREEE (reference sequence). Between the trimmed V and J ends, which lost 3 bases and 6 bases, there was a span of 13 bases. CDR3: CASSSGTPGEQYF. CDR3 in DNA: TGTGCCAGCAGCTCCGGGACACCAGGCGAGCAGTACTTC.

The genes are TRBV5-4 and TRBJ2-1; 12 bases fit TRBD1. With V trimmed by 0 bases and J by 10 bases, 8 bases remained unmatched. CDR3 size: 16 residues. Germline V CDR1 and CDR2: SGHNT, YYREEE (reference sequence). The CDR3: CASSLGRDRGLGEQFF. The CDR3 coding sequence is TGTGCCAGCAGCTTGGGCCGGGACAGGGGGCTAGGCGAGCAGTTCTTC. Full variable domain (rest looked up from reference TRBV5-4 and TRBJ2-1): ETGVTQSPTHLIKTRGQQVTLRCSSQSGHNTVSWYQQALGQGPQFIFQYYREEENGRGNFPPRFSGLQFPNYSSELNVNALELDDSALYLCASSLGRDRGLGEQFFGPGTRLTVL.

The chain combines TRBV14 with TRBJ1-1, with D unclear. Germline assignment: CDR1 SGHDN and CDR2 FVKESK. Trimming shortened V by 0 bases and J by 10 bases, and 12 bases separated the two germline ends. This CDR3 contains 13 residues. The chain's CDR3 is CASSQEVVYGAFF. Here the CDR3 DNA reads TGTGCCAGCAGCCAAGAGGTAGTCTACGGAGCTTTCTTT.

The rearrangement joins TRBV5-4 to TRBJ2-3; 10 bases map to TRBD2. Germline V gives CDR1 SGHNT, CDR2 YYREEE (reference sequence). The length of the CDR3 is 19 residues. Losses at the gene ends were 4 bases for V and 4 bases for J; bases not matched to a gene: 18. The CDR3 nucleotides are TGTGCCAGCAGCCGGTCCCGAAGCGGGGGGGAGGTGGGGGCAGATACGCAGTATTTT. This translates into CASSRSRSGGEVGADTQYF. Supplemented by reference TRBV5-4 and TRBJ2-3, the full variable domain reads ETGVTQSPTHLIKTRGQQVTLRCSSQSGHNTVSWYQQALGQGPQFIFQYYREEENGRGNFPPRFSGLQFPNYSSELNVNALELDDSALYLCASSRSRSGGEVGADTQYFGPGTRLTVL.

The rearrangement joins TRBV9 to TRBJ1-1, with 7 nucleotides matching TRBD1. J was trimmed by 3 bases and V by 0 bases; bases with no gene match: 11. CDR3 length: 17 amino acids. Germline V gene lookup returns CDR1 SGDLS and CDR2 YYNGEE. The CDR3 loop reads CASSVDGTQGRDTEAFF. The CDR3, as DNA: TGTGCCAGCAGCGTAGATGGCACACAGGGGCGGGACACTGAAGCTTTCTTT. Using reference TRBV9 and TRBJ1-1 for the parts outside the CDR3, the full variable domain is DSGVTQTPKHLITATGQRVTLRCSPRSGDLSVYWYQQSLDQGLQFLIQYYNGEERAKGNILERFSAQQFPDLHSELNLSSLELGDSALYFCASSVDGTQGRDTEAFFGQGTRLTVV.

The chain employs TRBV4-3 and TRBJ2-2; 9 positions agree with TRBD1. V shed 1 base and J 4 bases; nucleotides not matched to a gene: 4. CDR1 is LGHNA and CDR2 is YSLEER in the germline V gene. This CDR3 has 16 residues. The CDR3 is CASSQGRDRVTGELFF. The DNA for the CDR3 is TGCGCCAGCAGCCAAGGTCGGGACAGGGTCACCGGGGAGCTGTTTTTT.